One sample yielded the 17 T cell receptor beta chains listed below, sequenced in a study of blood T cell repertoires in COVID-19. Some clones are missing from TCRdb's copy, which holds only in-frame ones; the method was immunoSEQ multiplex PCR. The sample has 200,000 to 250,000 clones, roughly 90% seen once. The sequencing sample was made of peripheral blood. These receptors all come from a woman aged 40 to 55 with acute or convalescent COVID-19.

The rearrangement links TRBV4-1 to TRBJ2-6; possible D gene TRBD2, 5 bases. V was trimmed by 1 base and J by 4 bases, leaving 14 bases between them. The CDR3 contains 17 residues. Germline V CDR1 and CDR2: MGHRA, YSYEKL. The CDR3 DNA sequence: TGCGCCAGCAGCCAAGGAGGCGGGCAGCTGGGGGCCAACGTCCTGACTTTC. It specifies CASSQGGGQLGANVLTF.

The gene calls are TRBV7-9 and TRBJ1-1, with TRBD1 matching over 8 bases. In germline, CDR1 is SEHNR, CDR2 FQNEAQ (reference sequence). V gave up 5 bases and J gave up 1 base; unmatched junction bases: 15. This CDR3 is built from 18 residues. The CDR3 sequence: CASSHNRTGIEGNTEAFF. The DNA of the CDR3 is TGTGCCAGCAGCCATAACCGGACAGGGATAGAAGGGAACACTGAAGCTTTCTTT.

This rearrangement joins TRBV30 to TRBJ1-4; D gene uncertain. The CDR3 is made up of 13 amino acids. CDR1 is GTSNPN, CDR2 SVGIG, per germline (reference sequence). With 2 bases removed from V and 10 bases from J, the gap between germline ends came to 14 bases. The CDR3 protein is CAWSPRVPGKLFF. In DNA form, the CDR3 reads TGTGCCTGGAGTCCCCGGGTACCCGGAAAACTGTTTTTT.

The rearrangement joins TRBV5-4 to TRBJ2-4, with 15 bases matching TRBD2. The V and J ends lost 4 bases and 6 bases, in that order; junction bases with no gene match: 5. This CDR3 contains 16 residues. Germline values: CDR1 SGHNT, CDR2 YYREEE (reference sequence). The CDR3 sequence is CASSPGLAGGLNIQYF. DNA of the CDR3: TGTGCCAGCAGCCCGGGACTAGCGGGGGGTCTAAACATTCAGTACTTC. Together with reference TRBV5-4 and TRBJ2-4, the CDR3 gives the full variable domain: ETGVTQSPTHLIKTRGQQVTLRCSSQSGHNTVSWYQQALGQGPQFIFQYYREEENGRGNFPPRFSGLQFPNYSSELNVNALELDDSALYLCASSPGLAGGLNIQYFGAGTRLSVL.

Only one count was recorded for this clone. The J gene is TRBJ1-3, the V gene TRBV11-2; D not resolved. The CDR3 is 17 amino acids. Germline values: CDR1 SGHAT, CDR2 FQNNGV. Trimming removed 5 bases from V and 1 base from J, with 18 bases in between. The CDR3 loop is CASSPLAAAPSGNTIYF. The DNA for the CDR3 is TGTGCCAGCAGCCCACTGGCGGCGGCTCCTTCTGGAAACACCATATATTTT.

A single count supports this clone. The chain recombines TRBV5-1 with TRBJ2-1; 11 nucleotides align to TRBD2. Germline loops: CDR1 SGHRS, CDR2 YFSETQ. The V segment lost 1 base and the J segment 7 bases; nucleotides outside the gene matches: 1. The CDR3 contains 14 residues. CDR3 amino acids: CASSLSSGGNEQFF. DNA of the CDR3: TGCGCCAGCAGCTTGTCTAGCGGGGGGAATGAGCAGTTCTTC.

The gene calls are TRBV10-3 and TRBJ2-7, with TRBD1 matching 8 bases. Germline V gene data show CDR1 as ENHRY and CDR2 as SYGVKD. The CDR3 length is 17 residues. Germline trimming cut 3 bases from V and 2 bases from J; bases unmatched to any gene: 12. Written as DNA, the CDR3 is TGTGCCATCAGTGAAATCCCCGGGACAGGTCGTCCCTACGAGCAGTACGTC. Amino acids: CAISEIPGTGRPYEQYV.

The rearrangement joins TRBV7-9 to TRBJ1-2; 9 bases are a match to TRBD1. Looked up from germline, CDR1 is SEHNR and CDR2 is FQNEAQ (reference sequence). The V gene end was trimmed by 6 bases and the J gene end by 4 bases; junction bases not matched to a gene: 9. The CDR3 is made up of 15 amino acids. In nucleotides, the CDR3 is TGTGCCAGCAGGGACCGGACAGGGGTTCGCTATGGCTACACCTTC. Its protein product is CASRDRTGVRYGYTF.

The V and J genes are TRBV2 and TRBJ2-1, with D possibly being TRBD2 (6 bases). Deletions cut 7 bases from V and 9 bases from J, with 10 bases between. Germline V gene sequence: CDR1 SNHLY, CDR2 FYNNEI. CDR3 size: 11 residues. This chain's CDR3 is CASTTRGEQFF. CDR3 nucleotide sequence: TGTGCCAGCACTACGCGGGGTGAGCAGTTCTTC.

The chain couples TRBV30 to TRBJ1-6; D ambiguous. This CDR3 is 14 amino acids long. Trimming removed 2 bases at V and 6 bases at J, with 11 bases between. Germline-derived CDR1 and CDR2 are GTSNPN and SVGIG (reference sequence). The CDR3 loop reads CAWSTVFSNSPLHF. As DNA, the CDR3 is TGTGCCTGGAGTACAGTTTTTTCTAATTCACCCCTCCACTTT.

This chain connects TRBV9 to TRBJ2-1; the match to TRBD1 covers 7 bases. This CDR3 has 16 amino acids. Losses at the gene ends were 0 bases for V and 0 bases for J; bases not matched to a gene: 3. CDR1 is SGDLS and CDR2 is YYNGEE in the germline V gene. This CDR3 reads CASSVGGDSSYNEQFF. The DNA for the CDR3 is TGTGCCAGCAGCGTAGGAGGGGACAGCTCCTACAATGAGCAGTTCTTC.

The rearrangement links TRBV9 to TRBJ1-1; D is unresolved. V dropped 0 bases and J dropped 0 bases, with 9 bases sitting between them. CDR3 length equals 15 residues. CDR1 is SGDLS and CDR2 is YYNGEE in the germline V gene. The CDR3 sequence: CASSVGSGMNTEAFF. CDR3 sequence (DNA): TGTGCCAGCAGCGTAGGAAGCGGCATGAACACTGAAGCTTTCTTT.

The V gene is TRBV19, the J gene TRBJ1-1; 9 positions agree with TRBD1. The CDR3 is made up of 15 amino acids. Germline trimming cut 6 bases from V and 5 bases from J; bases unmatched to any gene: 10. In germline, CDR1 is LNHDA, CDR2 SQIVND (reference sequence). The CDR3 sequence is CASSHIDRGRTEAFF. CDR3 nucleotide sequence: TGTGCCAGTAGCCACATTGACAGGGGGAGGACTGAAGCTTTCTTT.

The rearrangement uses TRBV5-6 and TRBJ1-6, with D tentatively TRBD1 (5 bases). Germline CDR1 SGHDT, CDR2 YYEEEE. V dropped 0 bases and J dropped 6 bases, with 7 bases sitting between them. CDR3 length equals 14 residues. The CDR3 nucleotides read TGTGCCAGCAGCTTGGCCGGGGGTAATTCACCCCTCCACTTT. Translating it yields CASSLAGGNSPLHF.

The chain combines TRBV2 with TRBJ1-4; D is perhaps TRBD1 (5 bases). CDR3 length: 14 residues. CDR1 and CDR2 from the germline V gene are SNHLY and FYNNEI. Trimming took off 7 bases at V and 1 base at J, with 10 bases between the two ends. The chain's CDR3 is CASTFQGTNEKLFF. The CDR3 DNA sequence: TGTGCCAGCACTTTCCAGGGAACTAATGAAAAACTGTTTTTT.

The rearrangement joins TRBV30 to TRBJ1-2; D ambiguous. Germline V CDR1 and CDR2: GTSNPN, SVGIG (reference sequence). The CDR3 is 12 amino acids. V was shortened by 4 bases and J by 2 bases, with 8 bases between the two germline ends. The CDR3 nucleotides are TGTGCCTGGAACTCAGGCAACTATGGCTACACCTTC. Protein sequence: CAWNSGNYGYTF. Complete variable domain (other parts from reference TRBV30 and TRBJ1-2): SQTIHQWPATLVQPVGSPLSLECTVEGTSNPNLYWYRQAAGRGLQLLFYSVGIGQISSEVPQNLSASRPQDRQFILSSKKLLLSDSGFYLCAWNSGNYGYTFGSGTRLTVV.

This chain connects TRBV2 to TRBJ2-1; 8 bases are a match to TRBD2. The V gene's germline CDR1 is SNHLY and CDR2 FYNNEI. The CDR3 loop spans 16 amino acids. Losses at the gene ends were 3 bases for V and 3 bases for J; bases not matched to a gene: 7. This CDR3 is CASSEGERGYYNEQFF. The CDR3 DNA is TGTGCCAGCAGTGAGGGGGAGCGGGGGTACTACAATGAGCAGTTCTTC.